The 15 T cell receptor beta chains below come from one sample, sequenced in a study of T cells expressing NK-cell markers. TCRdb reprocessed the 5' RACE reads; each CDR3 protein has one entry and no DNA is given. With roughly 390,000 distinct CDR3 sequences in the sample, the ten largest clones hold about 10%. The source material was blood T cells: a sorted CD56 or NKG2C T cell subset, CD4+ or CD8+ T cells, or bulk PBMC T cells (not recorded which). The receptors come from a woman aged 45-60 years in good health.

The chain employs TRBV5-4 and TRBJ2-3; TCRdb's D gene call, TRBD1, goes unchecked for lack of DNA. Germline CDR1 is SGHNT and CDR2 is YYREEE (reference sequence). CDR3 length equals 14 residues. This CDR3 is CASSPGHFTDTQYF.

The rearrangement uses TRBV29-1 and TRBJ2-1; TCRdb proposes TRBD2, but this gene call is untestable without DNA. The CDR3 length is 14 residues. Germline CDR1 and CDR2: SQVTM and ANQGSEA. CDR3: CSATAGSSYNEQFF.

This rearrangement joins TRBV6-1 to TRBJ1-2. From germline, CDR1 is MNHNS and CDR2 SASEGT. CDR3 length equals 12 residues. The CDR3 here is CASGPTGYGYTF.

CDR3 region: CSVEVLVGETQYF. The chain uses TRBV29-1 and TRBJ2-5. Germline CDR1 and CDR2: SQVTM and ANQGSEA. This CDR3 comprises 13 residues.

The V and J genes are TRBV11-2 and TRBJ2-2. Germline V gene sequence: CDR1 SGHAT, CDR2 FQNNGV. This CDR3 comprises 14 residues. This CDR3 is CASSLRRNTGELFF.

The chain couples TRBV24-1 to TRBJ2-1. From germline, CDR1 is KGHDR and CDR2 SFDVKD. The CDR3 is made up of 13 amino acids. This CDR3 reads CATSVMLTDEQFF.

The rearrangement uses TRBV3-1 and TRBJ1-6; lacking DNA, the TRBD1 call made by TCRdb goes unchecked. The CDR3 is 15 residues long. The V gene's germline CDR1 is LGHDT and CDR2 YNNKEL (reference sequence). CDR3 amino acids: CASSQGRVPNSPLHF.

This rearrangement joins TRBV13 to TRBJ1-5. This CDR3 contains 14 residues. Looked up from germline, CDR1 is PRHDT and CDR2 is FYEKMQ (reference sequence). The CDR3 loop reads CASSSRRYNQPQHF.

The V call is TRBV6-6, the J call TRBJ1-5; TCRdb lists TRBD1, though no DNA is available to test this call. From germline, CDR1 is MNHNY and CDR2 SVGAGI (reference sequence). The CDR3 is 13 residues long. CDR3 amino acids: CASGDRRDQPQHF.

The chain employs TRBV9 and TRBJ1-1. The CDR3 spans 13 residues. The V gene's germline CDR1 is SGDLS and CDR2 YYNGEE. The CDR3: CASSVVSHTEAFF. The entire variable domain, with the rest obtained from reference TRBV9 and TRBJ1-1, is as follows: DSGVTQTPKHLITATGQRVTLRCSPRSGDLSVYWYQQSLDQGLQFLIQYYNGEERAKGNILERFSAQQFPDLHSELNLSSLELGDSALYFCASSVVSHTEAFFGQGTRLTVV.

The chain links TRBV30 to TRBJ2-1. Germline V gene sequence: CDR1 GTSNPN, CDR2 SVGIG (reference sequence). This CDR3 is built from 14 residues. CDR3 amino acids: CACFSDNSYNEQFF.

The V call is TRBV12-3 or TRBV12-4, the J call TRBJ2-7; the D gene TCRdb calls, TRBD1, cannot be checked with no DNA. The CDR3 is 13 residues long. The CDR3 is CASRLGRAGEQYF.

The gene calls are TRBV12-3 or TRBV12-4 and TRBJ2-1; TCRdb picks TRBD2, but there is no DNA to check that call. This CDR3 spans 15 amino acids. This CDR3 reads CARLRADLFLDEQFF.

The rearrangement links TRBV14 to TRBJ2-1. This CDR3 is built from 13 residues. The germline gives CDR1 SGHDN, CDR2 FVKESK. CDR3 region: CASSQELFQEQFF.

This rearrangement joins TRBV5-1 to TRBJ2-1; the TCRdb D gene call, TRBD2, has no DNA to confirm it. Germline values: CDR1 SGHRS, CDR2 YFSETQ. This CDR3 is built from 14 residues. The CDR3 loop is CASSLELVRDEQFF.